What follows is one TCR beta chain and its context. Its antigen target is currently unknown. Library preparation used 5' RACE. For each TCR library, around 3,800 ng of total RNA was used. cDNA was synthesized with SMARTScribe reverse transcriptase in eight separate reactions per sample. During cDNA synthesis, unique molecular identifiers containing a 6-nucleotide sample barcode were introduced by template switching. Amplification of TCRalpha and TCRbeta cDNA involved two nested PCRs of around 16 and 10 cycles, and each PCR was followed by bead purification. Before amplification, the cDNA was both treated with uracil DNA-glycosylase and purified with the QIAquick PCR purification kit. The second PCR was the step at which Illumina TruSeq-compatible adapters and sample-specific barcodes were added. Library quality and concentration were checked on TapeStation and Qubit, and libraries were pooled at roughly 5.1 ng each. Sequencing of the pooled libraries was done on an Illumina HiSeq2500 single-index Rapid Run using custom sequencing primers and 2 x 100 bp reads. The study's processing was this. MiGEC version 1.2.6 was used for UMI-based consensus assembly, which corrected PCR and sequencing errors. MiXCR version 2.1.1 was used to carry out V(D)J alignment, clonotype assembly and CDR3 extraction. Normalisation of gene usage, clonotype sharing and MAIT/NKT TCR abundance was achieved by analysing the top 1000, 10 000 and 20 000 clonotypes per sample. Diversity was computed as the inverse Simpson index with the vegan R package after downsampling to 27 000 UMIs. Paired Mann-Whitney U tests were applied to discordant twin pairs, and Benjamini-Hochberg correction was used for multiple testing. After reprocessing by TCRdb, each CDR3 protein sequence is one entry, and no DNA is given. TCRdb's processing, not the authors' own work, is the source of the V and J calls. This specimen's table enumerates approximately 150,000 distinct CDR3 sequences. 2.4% of the sample lies in the top ten.

An approximately 2.6 ml peripheral blood sample was drawn into PAXgene tubes per donor and stored at -80°C. Without any T cell sorting, total RNA was extracted from whole blood using the PAXgene blood miRNA kit on an automated QIAcube. Peripheral blood from monozygotic twin pairs, either concordant or discordant for inflammatory bowel disease, underwent deep TCRalpha and TCRbeta repertoire profiling that used unique molecular barcoding. Smoking habits were recorded for all twin pairs, and individuals were classified as current, former or never smokers. The sample comes from a study of monozygotic twins with inflammatory bowel disease (dated by TCRdb to the late 2010s). At the level of the whole study: The full study comprised some 30 monozygotic twin pairs: nine German pairs (four IBD-concordant, five IBD-discordant) and 19 IBD-discordant Danish pairs. Disease-associated traits were sought mainly through comparisons between IBD patients and their genetically identical healthy co-twins within discordant pairs. Each individual had, on average, about 151 000 unique TCRalpha sequences and 181 000 unique TCRbeta sequences available for analysis.

Results and caveats for the whole study, not just this receptor: Compared with healthy twins, IBD patients had fewer clonotypes in common with other individuals, a difference most pronounced in patients showing signs of disease activity. Different T cell subtypes could not be distinguished in the analysis. Repertoire similarity did not differ between concordant and discordant twins, which could be due to limited statistical power. Measured by the inverse Simpson index, TCRbeta repertoire diversity was lower in IBD patients than in their healthy co-twins. The results gave no support for a single strong signal or clonotype linked to IBD. Because patients were on differing immunosuppressive treatments, the repertoires may have picked up extra background noise and inter-individual variability.

The CDR3 holds 15 amino acids from the cysteine to the phenylalanine. Only the protein sequence is given. From the germline V gene, CDR1 is KGHDR and CDR2 is SFDVKD. The sample taken for sequencing was blood. In this chain, TRBV24-1 is recombined with TRBJ2-1. The sequence came from a human donor with ulcerative colitis or Crohn's disease, or a healthy co-twin of an affected twin (not recorded which). CDR3 sequence: CATSDTREFYNEQFF.